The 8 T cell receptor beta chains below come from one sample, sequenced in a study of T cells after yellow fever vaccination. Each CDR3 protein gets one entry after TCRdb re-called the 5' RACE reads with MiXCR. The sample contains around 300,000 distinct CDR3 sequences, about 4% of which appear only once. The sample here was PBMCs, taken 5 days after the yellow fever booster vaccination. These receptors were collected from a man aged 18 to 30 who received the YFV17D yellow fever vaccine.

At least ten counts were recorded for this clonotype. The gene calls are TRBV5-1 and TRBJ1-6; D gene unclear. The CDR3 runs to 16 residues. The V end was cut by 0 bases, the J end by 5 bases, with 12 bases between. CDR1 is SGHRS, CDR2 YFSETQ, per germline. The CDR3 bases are TGCGCCAGCAGCTTGGGGACGGACTTTCATAATTCACCCCTCCACTTT. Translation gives CASSLGTDFHNSPLHF.

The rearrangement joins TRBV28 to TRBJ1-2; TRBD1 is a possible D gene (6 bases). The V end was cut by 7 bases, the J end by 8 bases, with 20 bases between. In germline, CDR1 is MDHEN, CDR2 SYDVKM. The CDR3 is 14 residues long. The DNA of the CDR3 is TGTGCCAGCACCCTCGAACAGGGCTCTTACGGCTACACCTTC. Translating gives CASTLEQGSYGYTF.

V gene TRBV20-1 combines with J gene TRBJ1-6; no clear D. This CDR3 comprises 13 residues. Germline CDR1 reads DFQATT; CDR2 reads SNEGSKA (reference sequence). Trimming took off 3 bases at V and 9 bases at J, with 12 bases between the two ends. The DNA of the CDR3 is TGCAGTGCTAGCCGAGAGACCACTTCACCCCTCCACTTT. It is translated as CSASRETTSPLHF.

The CDR3 region has the DNA TGTGCCAGCAGTTTTCGATGGTTGAAGGACACTGAAGCTTTCTTT. Translating it yields CASSFRWLKDTEAFF. The V and J genes are TRBV12-3 or TRBV12-4 and TRBJ1-1, with unresolved D. The CDR3 sequence is 15 residues long. Trimming removed 3 bases at V and 3 bases at J, with 14 bases between.

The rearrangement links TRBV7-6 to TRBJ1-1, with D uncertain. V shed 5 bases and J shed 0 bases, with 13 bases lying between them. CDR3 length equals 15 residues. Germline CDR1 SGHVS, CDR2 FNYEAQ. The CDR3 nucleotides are TGTGCCAGCAGCCTTACGTCGGGGATGAACACTGAAGCTTTCTTT. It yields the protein CASSLTSGMNTEAFF.

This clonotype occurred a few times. CDR3 nucleotide sequence: TGTGCCAGCAGCTCCCGGGACAGGGTGAATGAAAAACTGTTTTTT. Its translation is CASSSRDRVNEKLFF. The genes are TRBV5-4 and TRBJ1-4, with 9 bases lining up with TRBD1. Germline V gives CDR1 SGHNT, CDR2 YYREEE (reference sequence). The CDR3 covers 15 residues. Trimming took 3 bases from V and 5 from J; bases not matched to a gene: 5. Full variable domain (rest looked up from reference TRBV5-4 and TRBJ1-4): ETGVTQSPTHLIKTRGQQVTLRCSSQSGHNTVSWYQQALGQGPQFIFQYYREEENGRGNFPPRFSGLQFPNYSSELNVNALELDDSALYLCASSSRDRVNEKLFFGSGTQLSVL.

CDR3 bases: TGTGCCAGCAGCAGACAGGGGGCTTACGCTTTCTTT. Its protein is CASSRQGAYAFF. This chain connects TRBV11-2 to TRBJ1-1, with TRBD1 identical over 10 bases. V gave up 5 bases and J gave up 11 bases; unmatched junction bases: 5. Looked up from germline, CDR1 is SGHAT and CDR2 is FQNNGV. CDR3 length: 12 residues.

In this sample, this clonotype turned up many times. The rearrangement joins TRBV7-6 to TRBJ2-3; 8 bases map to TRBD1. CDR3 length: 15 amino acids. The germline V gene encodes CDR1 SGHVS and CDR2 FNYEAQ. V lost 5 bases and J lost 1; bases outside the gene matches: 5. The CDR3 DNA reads TGTGCCAGCAGCCAGGGGGCGAGGGGCACAGATACGCAGTATTTT. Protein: CASSQGARGTDTQYF.